This T cell receptor (beta chain) was identified in a study of blood T cell repertoires in COVID-19. Everyone who took part was roughly 18 to 89 years old, and they came from some 23 US areas. Clinical history reported by participants formed the basis on which cohorts were assigned. Looked up from germline, CDR1 is MNHEY and CDR2 is SMNVEV (reference sequence). This CDR3 has 14 amino acids. Trimming took 7 bases from V and 0 from J, leaving 12 bases between them. In the authors' workflow: Amplified reference gene primers provided the basis for estimating nucleated cell counts. Sequenced by immunoSEQ multiplex PCR; TCRdb stores in-frame clones only, minus some. Clone size and V and J calls were adopted from that table, with D and trimming inferred from the DNA. In the table there are about 180,000 clones, around 85% of which are singletons.

The clonotype originates from a man between 40 and 49 years old who had recovered from COVID-19. The chain combines TRBV27 with TRBJ1-2; D is undetermined. Source material: PBMCs or T cells enriched from blood (not recorded which). The CDR3 bases are TGTGCCAGCAAACCTAGTGGAGCTAACTATGGCTACACCTTC. Translation: CASKPSGANYGYTF.